The present entry profiles one TCR beta chain with its context. Using immunoSEQ multiplex PCR, the repertoire was profiled, and TCRdb retains in-frame clones only, with some absent. Of approximately 100,000 clones listed, 70% to 90% are singletons. The sample originates from a study of blood T cell repertoires in COVID-19. As for the study in general: From the United States, Italy and Spain came samples of acute and convalescent COVID-19. T cells, B-cell-depleted T cells, or PBMCs provided the cDNA or gDNA that served as material.

The CDR3 runs to 15 residues. Germline lookup yields CDR1 SGHRS and CDR2 YFSETQ. J lost 8 bases, V lost 1 base, and 6 bases had no gene match. Patients from Seattle were sampled longitudinally, starting during active infection. This TCR was recovered from a human donor with COVID-19, enrolled during active disease. The donor label of this sample is uncertain. What was sequenced was peripheral blood. This chain links TRBV5-1 with TRBJ1-6, with 7 bases fitting TRBD1. In DNA form, the CDR3 reads TGCGCCAGCAGCTTGTTTAGGCAGGGGGATTCACCCCTCCACTTT. It specifies CASSLFRQGDSPLHF. The complete variable domain, with remaining parts taken from reference TRBV5-1 and TRBJ1-6, reads KAGVTQTPRYLIKTRGQQVTLSCSPISGHRSVSWYQQTPGQGLQFLFEYFSETQRNKGNFPGRFSGRQFSNSRSEMNVSTLELGDSALYLCASSLFRQGDSPLHFGNGTRLTVT.